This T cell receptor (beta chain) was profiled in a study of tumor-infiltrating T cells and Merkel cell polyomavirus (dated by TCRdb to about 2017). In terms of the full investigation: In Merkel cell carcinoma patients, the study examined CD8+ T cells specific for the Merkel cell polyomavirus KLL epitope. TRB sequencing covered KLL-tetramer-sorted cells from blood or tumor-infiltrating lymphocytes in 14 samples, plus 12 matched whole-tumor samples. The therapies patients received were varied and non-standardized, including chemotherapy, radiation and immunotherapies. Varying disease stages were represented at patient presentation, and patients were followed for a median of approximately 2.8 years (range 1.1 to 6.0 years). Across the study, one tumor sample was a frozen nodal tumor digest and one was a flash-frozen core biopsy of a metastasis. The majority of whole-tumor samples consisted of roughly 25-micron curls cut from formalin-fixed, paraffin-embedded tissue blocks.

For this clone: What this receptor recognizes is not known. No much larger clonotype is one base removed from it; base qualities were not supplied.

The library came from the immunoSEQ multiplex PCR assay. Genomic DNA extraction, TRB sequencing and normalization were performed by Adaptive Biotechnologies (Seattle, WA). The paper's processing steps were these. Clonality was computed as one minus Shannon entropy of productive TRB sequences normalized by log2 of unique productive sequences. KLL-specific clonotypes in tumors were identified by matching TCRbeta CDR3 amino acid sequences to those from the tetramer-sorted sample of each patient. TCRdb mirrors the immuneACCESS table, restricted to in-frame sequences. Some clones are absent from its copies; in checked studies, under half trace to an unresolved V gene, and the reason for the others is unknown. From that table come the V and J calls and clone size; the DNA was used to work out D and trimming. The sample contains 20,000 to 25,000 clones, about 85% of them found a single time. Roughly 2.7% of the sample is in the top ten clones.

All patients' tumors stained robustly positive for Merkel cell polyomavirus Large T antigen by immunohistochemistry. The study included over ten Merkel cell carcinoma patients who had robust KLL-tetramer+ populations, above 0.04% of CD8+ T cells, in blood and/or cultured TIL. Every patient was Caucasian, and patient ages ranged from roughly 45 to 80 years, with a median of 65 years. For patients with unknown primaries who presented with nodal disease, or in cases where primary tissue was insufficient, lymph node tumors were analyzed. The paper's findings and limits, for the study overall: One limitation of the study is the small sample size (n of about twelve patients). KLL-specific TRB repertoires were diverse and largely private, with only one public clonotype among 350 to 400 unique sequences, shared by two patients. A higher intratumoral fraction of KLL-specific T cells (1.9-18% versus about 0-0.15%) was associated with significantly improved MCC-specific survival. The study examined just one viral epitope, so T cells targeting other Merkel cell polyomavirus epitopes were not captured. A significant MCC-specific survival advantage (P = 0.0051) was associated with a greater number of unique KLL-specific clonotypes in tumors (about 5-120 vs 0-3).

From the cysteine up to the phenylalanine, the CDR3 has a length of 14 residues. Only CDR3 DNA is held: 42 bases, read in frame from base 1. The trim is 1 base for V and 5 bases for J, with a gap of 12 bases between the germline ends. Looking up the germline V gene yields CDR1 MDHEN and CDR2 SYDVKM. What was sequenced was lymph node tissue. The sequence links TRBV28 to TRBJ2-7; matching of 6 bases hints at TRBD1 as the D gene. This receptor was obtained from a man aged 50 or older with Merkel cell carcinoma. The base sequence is TGTGCCAGCAGTTTATTGTTGGGGGCACACGAGCAGTACTTC. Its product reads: CASSLLLGAHEQYF.